This entry describes one T cell receptor (beta chain). One end of the junction varies from germline; a read error may be responsible. The data stem from a study of blood T cells in healthy people across ages. The CDR3 loop spans 17 amino acids. Germline V gene sequence: CDR1 MNHEY, CDR2 SMNVEV (reference sequence). Sample-barcoded 5' priming and a J-beta primer mix drove a second PCR of about 6 to 12 cycles. MiXCR was run by TCRdb on the 5' RACE reads, yielding one entry per CDR3 protein. The sample lists fewer than 900,000 distinct CDR3 sequences; about 40% were seen once. The chain carries TRBV27 and TRBJ2-5; the D gene is possibly TRBD1 (6 bases). Sequenced: blood. The receptor comes from an older woman in good health. CDR3 sequence reads: CVSSPPPYTGFQETQYF. Here the CDR3 DNA reads TGTGTCAGCAGCCCCCCCCCTTATACAGGGTTCCAAGAGACCCAGTACTTC.